Below, one TCR beta chain is given with its context. Its antigen is still unknown. This entry belongs to a study of OX40 agonist ivuxolimab in advanced cancers. Study at large: Ivuxolimab was delivered to patients intravenously every 2 weeks at doses spanning 0.01 to 10 mg/kg.

Autoimmune disease history or systemic immunosuppression disqualified patients. V was pared by 2 bases and J by 0 bases, with 8 bases between. The germline V gene has CDR1 SGHRS and CDR2 YFSETQ. The CDR3 runs 15 residues. Here immunoSEQ multiplex PCR was the method, and the copy in TCRdb shows in-frame clones only, minus some. Of fewer than 100,000 clones listed, 85% to 90% are singletons. General observations from the study: Which antigen the expanded peripheral T cells recognized is unknown.

The rearrangement uses TRBV5-1 and TRBJ1-4; no clear D. The sample here was CD4+ or CD8+ T cells sorted from blood, taken in a trial of the OX40 agonist ivuxolimab. The source of this sequence is an adult with an advanced solid tumor such as melanoma, head and neck, liver or kidney cancer. The DNA of the CDR3 is TGCGCCAGCAGCTTTATGGGAGCAACTAATGAAAAACTGTTTTTT. This gives the protein CASSFMGATNEKLFF.